This T cell receptor (beta chain) was recovered during a study of T cells in Graves' hyperthyroidism and ophthalmopathy. Note on this clonotype: A much larger clonotype is one base distant, so this may be a read error.

Template material for amplifying TCR beta CDR3 regions consisted of RNA transcripts. HTBI primers were used for first-round RT-PCR of the TCR CDR3. TCRdb re-called the multiplex PCR reads with MiXCR, one entry per CDR3 protein. Found here are a few hundred thousand distinct CDR3 sequences, about 20% of them singletons; the top ten hold less than 65%. This receptor was obtained from a woman between 70 and 85 years old with Graves' ophthalmopathy. Sequencing was carried out using blood.

In nucleotides, the CDR3 is TGTGCCAGCAAAAGGGGACTGGGGCCTCAAGAGACCCAGTACTTC. This encodes CASKRGLGPQETQYF. V is TRBV12-3 or TRBV12-4 and J is TRBJ2-5, with D maybe TRBD2 (6 bases). V lost 7 bases to trimming and J lost 2 bases, with 17 bases between them. The CDR3 covers 15 residues.